This TCR beta chain was identified during a study of blood T cell repertoires in COVID-19. This CDR3 region has 13 residues. V lost 2 bases and J lost 5, with 6 bases in between. Germline loops: CDR1 ENHRY, CDR2 SYGVKD. Clones were read by immunoSEQ multiplex PCR, and TCRdb kept only the in-frame ones, dropping some. In the table there are roughly 80,000 clones, roughly 82% of which are singletons. The chain couples TRBV10-3 to TRBJ2-2; D remains ambiguous. Sequenced material: peripheral blood. The sequence was collected from a man older than 75 with acute or convalescent COVID-19. The CDR3 region is CAISEPSTGELFF. CDR3 nucleotide sequence: TGTGCCATCAGTGAGCCATCAACCGGGGAGCTGTTTTTT.